A single sample is the source of the 2 T cell receptor beta chains below, sequenced in a study of T cell repertoires in cytomegalovirus infection. These receptors have no identified antigens. TCRdb ran MiXCR on the reads and lists one entry per CDR3 protein. This sample has some 940,000 distinct CDR3 sequences, with roughly a third found just once. The material was cultured CD8+ T cells from PBMCs, obtained from culture after CMV antigen stimulation. Receptors originate from a human donor in good health (CMV status not recorded). Some clones in this sample may be carry-over from other donors' samples.

The V gene is TRBV4-2, the J gene TRBJ2-1; D assignment may be TRBD1 or TRBD2 (6 bases each). Germline V lookup: CDR1 LGHNA, CDR2 YNFKEQ. The CDR3 totals 15 residues. V lost 1 base and J lost 7, with 14 bases in between. The CDR3, as DNA: TGTGCCAGCAGCCAAGCTGGAGGGGGGATTAATGAGCAGTTCTTC. Protein product: CASSQAGGGINEQFF.

This clonotype was seen more than once but under ten times. The chain combines TRBV7-6 with TRBJ1-6; D is ambiguous. Looked up from germline, CDR1 is SGHVS and CDR2 is FNYEAQ. With 1 base removed from V and 7 bases from J, the gap between germline ends came to 8 bases. This CDR3 has 14 amino acids. The CDR3 DNA reads as TGTGCCAGCAGCTTAGACGGCAGCAATTCACCCCTCCACTTT. It codes for CASSLDGSNSPLHF.